This T cell receptor (beta chain) was identified in a study of cytomegalovirus exposure and HLA in healthy donors. As for the study in general: A prior analysis found 95 million to 140 million unique TCR beta sequences from 150 million to 200 million T cells. Study observations and caveats: Exclusion applied to some V segments, including TRBV6-2 and TRBV6-3, as they were indistinguishable. The study labeled fewer than 200 TCR beta chains cytomegalovirus-associated.

Remarks on this clone: Antigen: not known.

Vbeta (60) and Jbeta (13) primers were used in the PCR. Repertoires were generated with immunoSEQ multiplex PCR, while TCRdb's copy carries only in-frame clones and drops some. The table records around 200,000 clones, over 80% of them present only once. Trimming cost V 3 bases and J 1 base; bases outside gene matches: 3. CDR1 is SGHRS and CDR2 is YFSETQ in the germline V gene. The CDR3 is 15 residues long. The rearrangement links TRBV5-1 to TRBJ1-1; 10 bases are a match to TRBD1. This receptor was identified in a man aged 40-50 years in good health and CMV-seropositive. Sequenced input: PBMCs. The CDR3 bases are TGCGCCAGCAGCTCTTGGGACAGGGGGAACACTGAAGCTTTCTTT. This gives the protein CASSSWDRGNTEAFF.